The next 22 T cell receptor beta chains were all read from a single sample in a study of blood T cells in healthy people across ages. A J-beta primer mix and a sample-barcoded 5' primer were used in a second PCR of about 7 to 11 cycles. TCRdb reprocessed the 5' RACE reads with MiXCR, giving one entry per CDR3 protein. The sample lists about 1,400,000 distinct CDR3 sequences, approximately 40% occurring once. The sample taken for sequencing was blood. The receptors stem from a woman younger than 35 in good health.

This clonotype was counted only a few times. The chain couples TRBV29-1 to TRBJ2-6; the D gene is possibly TRBD2 (5 bases). V was clipped by 0 bases and J by 12 bases, with 27 bases between them. CDR1 is SQVTM, CDR2 ANQGSEA, per germline. The CDR3 sequence is 18 residues long. CDR3: CSVEDPGLRMGPSGVLTF. CDR3 in DNA: TGCAGCGTTGAAGATCCTGGACTGCGTATGGGTCCCTCAGGCGTCCTGACTTTC.

This clonotype was recorded a few times. The rearrangement joins TRBV10-2 to TRBJ2-5; 9 bases are shared with TRBD1. The CDR3 has 15 residues. V lost 3 bases to trimming and J lost 5 bases; unmatched junction nucleotides: 7. Germline assignment: CDR1 WSHSY and CDR2 SAAADI. In DNA form, the CDR3 reads TGCGCCAGCAGTGATCTGGGACAGGGTCGGGAGACCCAGTACTTC. This encodes CASSDLGQGRETQYF.

The CDR3: CASSEGPSFSYEQYF. In nucleotides, the CDR3 is TGTGCCAGCAGTGAAGGGCCGAGTTTCTCCTACGAGCAGTACTTC. This chain connects TRBV6-1 to TRBJ2-7; D not resolved. CDR1 and CDR2 (germline): MNHNS, SASEGT. This CDR3 is 15 amino acids long. The V and J ends lost 1 base and 0 bases respectively, with 10 bases between them.

The CDR3 spells CASSIGGAGEKLFF. The CDR3 DNA sequence: TGTGCCAGCAGCATAGGAGGGGCTGGCGAAAAACTGTTTTTT. The gene calls are TRBV7-2 and TRBJ1-4; D possibly corresponds to TRBD1 (5 bases). Germline-derived CDR1 and CDR2 are SGHTA and FQGNSA. V gave up 5 bases and J gave up 8 bases, with 15 bases separating them. The CDR3 length is 14 residues. The whole variable domain, filled in from reference TRBV7-2 and TRBJ1-4, reads GAGVSQSPSNKVTEKGKDVELRCDPISGHTALYWYRQSLGQGLEFLIYFQGNSAPDKSGLPSDRFSAERTGGSVSTLTIQRTQQEDSAVYLCASSIGGAGEKLFFGSGTQLSVL.

J is TRBJ2-3 and V is TRBV18, with 13 bases lining up with TRBD2. The CDR3 is 16 residues long. Per germline, CDR1 KGHSH and CDR2 LQKENI. V lost 4 bases, J lost 6 bases, and 7 bases stayed unmatched. CDR3 nucleotide sequence: TGTGCCAGCTCACTTCAGGGACTAGCGGGATCTGATACGCAGTATTTT. Residues: CASSLQGLAGSDTQYF.

This clonotype was counted between two and nine times. The genes are TRBV5-1 and TRBJ1-2; D not certain. The germline V gene has CDR1 SGHRS and CDR2 YFSETQ. The CDR3 consists of 14 residues. Trimming took off 0 bases at V and 2 bases at J, with 8 bases between the two ends. The CDR3 region has the DNA TGCGCCAGCAGCTTGGAATCGGTAAACTATGGCTACACCTTC. As protein: CASSLESVNYGYTF.

The rearrangement uses TRBV6-5 and TRBJ1-1, with 7 positions matching TRBD1. The V gene's germline CDR1 is MNHEY and CDR2 SVGAGI. This CDR3 is 14 amino acids long. J was trimmed by 4 bases and V by 3 bases; bases with no gene match: 5. The CDR3 DNA follows: TGTGCCAGCAGTTATCTACAGGGGTCCACTGAAGCTTTCTTT. Translated, it gives CASSYLQGSTEAFF.

The chain couples TRBV12-3 or TRBV12-4 to TRBJ2-1; TRBD2 aligns across 10 bases. CDR3 length equals 17 residues. V trimming: 7 bases; J trimming: 4 bases; junction bases outside the gene matches: 13. CDR3 amino acids: CASTHSGGKGRYNEQFF. The CDR3 DNA sequence: TGTGCCAGCACCCATAGCGGGGGGAAGGGTAGATACAATGAGCAGTTCTTC.

Concerning this clonotype: Relative to the germline gene, one junction end is altered; a read error may explain this. The chain employs TRBV12-3 or TRBV12-4 and TRBJ2-1; 10 nucleotides line up with TRBD2. The CDR3 has 13 residues. CDR3 in DNA: TGTGCCGGCAGTTTAGTAGCGGGAGGCCCTCAGTTCTTC. Translating it yields CAGSLVAGGPQFF.

V gene TRBV4-1 combines with J gene TRBJ1-5, with 12 bases fitting TRBD1. Per germline, CDR1 MGHRA and CDR2 YSYEKL. Germline trimming cut 6 bases from V and 1 base from J; bases unmatched to any gene: 10. The CDR3 extends over 18 amino acids. The CDR3, as DNA: TGCGCCAGCAGATCCGGGACAGGGGGCTTGCAGAGCAATCAGCCCCAGCATTTT. It encodes CASRSGTGGLQSNQPQHF.

A few counts support this clonotype. This rearrangement joins TRBV6-5 to TRBJ2-1, with D perhaps matching TRBD1 or TRBD2 (6 bases each). V gave up 10 bases and J gave up 2 bases, with 15 bases separating them. Germline loops: CDR1 MNHEY, CDR2 SVGAGI. The CDR3 totals 14 residues. The CDR3 is CATKGGVAYNEQFF. The CDR3 region has the DNA TGTGCCACGAAGGGGGGAGTGGCCTACAATGAGCAGTTCTTC.

This clonotype was found a few times. The chain recombines TRBV12-3 or TRBV12-4 with TRBJ2-5; D gene unclear. Trimming left V 5 bases short and J 2 bases short, with 12 bases between. The CDR3 is 14 residues long. CDR3 loop: CASSRTVSQETQYF. In nucleotides, the CDR3 is TGTGCCAGCAGTAGGACGGTTTCGCAAGAGACCCAGTACTTC.

This clonotype was recorded a few times. The V and J genes are TRBV6-2 or TRBV6-3 and TRBJ2-3; 11 bases match TRBD2. Germline V gene sequence: CDR1 MNHEY, CDR2 SVGEGT. With 0 bases clipped from V and 6 bases from J, the junction kept 5 bases outside the gene matches. There are 16 residues in the CDR3. CDR3 coding DNA: TGTGCCAGCAGTTACTCGCGACTAGCGGGACTGGATACGCAGTATTTT. This codes for CASSYSRLAGLDTQYF.

The chain combines TRBV15 with TRBJ1-5; D is undetermined. V was pared by 1 base and J by 5 bases, with 9 bases between. The germline CDR1 and CDR2 sequences are LNHNV and YYDKDF (reference sequence). The length of the CDR3 is 14 residues. CDR3 sequence: CATSRGFADQPQHF. DNA of the CDR3: TGTGCCACCAGCAGAGGTTTCGCTGATCAGCCCCAGCATTTT.

The chain is built from TRBV20-1 and TRBJ1-2; no clear D gene. The V gene lost 5 bases and the J gene lost 4 bases, with 14 bases spanning the gap. The CDR3 spans 13 residues. The germline V gene has CDR1 DFQATT and CDR2 SNEGSKA (reference sequence). The CDR3 DNA reads as TGCAGTGCTCGATCCCCTGACGGCTATGGCTACACCTTC. It translates to CSARSPDGYGYTF.

The chain combines TRBV29-1 with TRBJ2-2, with a tentative D call TRBD1 (6 bases). The CDR3 is 16 amino acids. Germline lookup yields CDR1 SQVTM and CDR2 ANQGSEA. V was clipped by 7 bases and J by 5 bases, with 23 bases between them. For the CDR3, the DNA is TGCAGCGGTGTCAAAACCGGGACAACAAGGACCGGGGAGCTGTTTTTT. It is translated as CSGVKTGTTRTGELFF.

This sequence joins TRBV27 and TRBJ1-1; weak D call: TRBD1 (6 bases). The ends were cut back, 10 bases at V and 3 bases at J, with 15 bases in the middle. This CDR3 comprises 13 residues. Germline V lookup: CDR1 MNHEY, CDR2 SMNVEV (reference sequence). The CDR3 loop is CATYGTPHTEAFF. DNA for the CDR3: TGTGCCACCTACGGGACACCCCACACTGAAGCTTTCTTT.

This clonotype turned up a few times. The V call is TRBV24-1, the J call TRBJ2-2; D call uncertain. Deletions cut 5 bases from V and 5 bases from J, with 14 bases between. This CDR3 comprises 15 residues. The V gene's germline CDR1 is KGHDR and CDR2 SFDVKD. CDR3 loop: CATSASGFETGELFF. The CDR3 nucleotides read TGTGCCACCAGTGCATCAGGCTTTGAGACCGGGGAGCTGTTTTTT.

This clonotype has only a few counts. The chain has TRBV20-1 and TRBJ2-2; 10 nucleotides line up with TRBD2. J lost 4 bases, V lost 1 base, and 6 bases had no gene match. The CDR3 length is 16 residues. The germline gives CDR1 DFQATT, CDR2 SNEGSKA (reference sequence). In DNA form, the CDR3 reads TGCAGTGCTAGAGCTAGCGGGGGCGGGGGCACCGGGGAGCTGTTTTTT. Translated, it gives CSARASGGGGTGELFF.

The chain employs TRBV6-6 and TRBJ2-3, with D unresolved. Germline CDR1 and CDR2: MNHNY and SVGAGI (reference sequence). The V gene lost 6 bases and the J gene lost 5 bases, with 15 bases spanning the gap. The CDR3 is 14 amino acids. The CDR3 DNA reads as TGTGCCAGCAGGGAAGGACCTAGTAGAGATACGCAGTATTTT. This gives the protein CASREGPSRDTQYF.

This rearrangement joins TRBV7-2 to TRBJ2-7; 8 bases map to TRBD2. Germline loops: CDR1 SGHTA, CDR2 FQGNSA. The length of the CDR3 is 15 residues. The trim removed 1 base at V and 7 bases at J, leaving 9 bases unmatched. The CDR3 reads CASSLGPSGCKEQYF. CDR3 bases: TGTGCCAGCAGCTTAGGGCCTAGCGGGTGTAAAGAGCAGTACTTC.

The chain combines TRBV6-1 with TRBJ1-5; D possibly corresponds to TRBD1 (5 bases). The CDR3 totals 16 residues. Looked up from germline, CDR1 is MNHNS and CDR2 is SASEGT. Trimming cost V 1 base and J 6 bases, with 16 bases left between them. The CDR3 loop reads CASSEGAPGLGQPQHF. CDR3 sequence (DNA): TGTGCCAGCAGTGAAGGGGCCCCAGGGTTGGGTCAGCCCCAGCATTTT.